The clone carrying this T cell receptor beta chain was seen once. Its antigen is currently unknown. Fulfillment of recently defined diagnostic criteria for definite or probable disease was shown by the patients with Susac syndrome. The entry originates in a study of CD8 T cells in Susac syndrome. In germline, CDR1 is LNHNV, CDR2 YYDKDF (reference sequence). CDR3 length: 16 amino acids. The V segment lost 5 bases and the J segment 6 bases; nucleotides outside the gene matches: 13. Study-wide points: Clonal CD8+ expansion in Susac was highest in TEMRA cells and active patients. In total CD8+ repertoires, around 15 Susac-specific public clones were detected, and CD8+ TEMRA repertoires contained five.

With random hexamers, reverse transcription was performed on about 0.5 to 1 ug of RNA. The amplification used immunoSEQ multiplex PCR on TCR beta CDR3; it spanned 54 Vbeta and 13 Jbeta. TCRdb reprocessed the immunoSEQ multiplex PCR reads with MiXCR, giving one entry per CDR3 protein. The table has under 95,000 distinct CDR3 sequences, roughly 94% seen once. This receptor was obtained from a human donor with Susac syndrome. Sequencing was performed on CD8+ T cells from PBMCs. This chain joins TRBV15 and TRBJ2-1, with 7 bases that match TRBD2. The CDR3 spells CATSGFSSGNSNEQFF. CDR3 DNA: TGTGCCACCAGCGGTTTCTCTAGCGGAAATTCCAATGAGCAGTTCTTC.